This T cell receptor (beta chain) was obtained from a study of cytomegalovirus exposure and HLA in healthy donors. General study findings and limits: A classifier reportedly called cytomegalovirus status with high sensitivity and specificity. Most TCR sequences were seen very rarely across donors, but some public TCRs occurred in many.

TCRdb's copy holds only in-frame clones and misses some; the assay was immunoSEQ multiplex PCR. The table lists 250,000 to 300,000 clones, around 90% of them singletons, with 0.37% in the top ten. About this clone itself: Its cognate antigen is unknown.

The CDR3 covers 17 residues. With V trimmed by 5 bases and J by 2 bases, 8 bases remained unmatched. Germline loops: CDR1 MNHEY, CDR2 SMNVEV (reference sequence). Separation from the 666-subject first cohort characterized the roughly 120-subject validation cohort, to which the donors belonged. The chain recombines TRBV27 with TRBJ2-3; 12 bases line up with TRBD2. Specimen: PBMCs. The TCR comes from a woman younger than 30 in good health and CMV-seronegative. This CDR3 is CASSKSGTSGYTDTQYF. The DNA of the CDR3 is TGTGCCAGCAGTAAAAGCGGGACTAGCGGGTACACAGATACGCAGTATTTT.